Below are 23 T cell receptor beta chains sequenced from a single sample in a study of beta chain features in type 1 diabetes. The whole isolated RNA underwent reverse transcription, so sequencing captured expressed TCRB transcripts. Clones were sequenced by immunoSEQ multiplex PCR, and TCRdb holds only the in-frame ones, with some missing. This table holds roughly 40,000 clones, roughly 49% found once. Sequenced: central memory CD4+ T cells from blood. Receptor source: a woman between 18 and 29 years old in good health.

This sequence joins TRBV29-1 and TRBJ1-1, with a possible D match to TRBD1 (5 bases). CDR1 and CDR2 from the germline V gene are SQVTM and ANQGSEA. This CDR3 is 13 amino acids long. The germline V and J ends were trimmed by 7 bases and 0 bases, with 12 bases remaining between them. The DNA of the CDR3 is TGCAGCGCCCTGGGGCCAGTGAACACTGAAGCTTTCTTT. The encoded protein is CSALGPVNTEAFF.

The rearrangement links TRBV5-4 to TRBJ2-6; perhaps TRBD1 as D (6 bases). CDR3 length: 16 residues. Germline values: CDR1 SGHNT, CDR2 YYREEE (reference sequence). V was pared by 0 bases and J by 2 bases, with 9 bases between. CDR3 protein: CASSLAGAAGANVLTF. For the CDR3, the DNA is TGTGCCAGCAGCTTGGCAGGGGCTGCTGGGGCCAACGTCCTGACTTTC.

The CDR3 DNA is TGCGCCAGCAGCTTGGAGTGGACAGGGAGAGACTACGAGCAGTACTTC. It yields the protein CASSLEWTGRDYEQYF. The chain combines TRBV5-1 with TRBJ2-7; 8 nucleotides agree with TRBD1. The germline gives CDR1 SGHRS, CDR2 YFSETQ. Trimming removed 0 bases from V and 3 bases from J; junction bases left unmatched: 8. The length of the CDR3 is 16 residues.

This sequence joins TRBV4-1 and TRBJ2-7; D is perhaps TRBD1 (5 bases). Per germline, CDR1 MGHRA and CDR2 YSYEKL. The ends were cut back, 1 base at V and 0 bases at J, with 10 bases in the middle. This CDR3 is built from 15 residues. The CDR3 reads CASSQGTQSSYEQYF. The CDR3 DNA is TGCGCCAGCAGCCAAGGGACACAGAGCTCCTACGAGCAGTACTTC.

The V and J genes are TRBV9 and TRBJ1-1; D unclear. The CDR3 contains 14 residues. V lost 3 bases and J 0 bases, leaving 9 bases between the germline ends. Germline loops: CDR1 SGDLS, CDR2 YYNGEE. This chain's CDR3 is CASSAGPLNTEAFF. In DNA, the CDR3 is TGTGCCAGCAGCGCAGGCCCTTTGAACACTGAAGCTTTCTTT.

In its sample, this clone was seen a few times. The rearrangement uses TRBV5-1 and TRBJ2-7; 10 bases map to TRBD2. The CDR3 loop spans 14 amino acids. After removal of 1 base from V and 5 bases from J, the junction contained 3 bases not matched to a gene. The germline V gene has CDR1 SGHRS and CDR2 YFSETQ. For the CDR3, the DNA is TGCGCCAGCAGCTTGCTAGCGGGAGCCCACGAGCAGTACTTC. It specifies CASSLLAGAHEQYF. The entire variable domain, with the rest obtained from reference TRBV5-1 and TRBJ2-7, is as follows: KAGVTQTPRYLIKTRGQQVTLSCSPISGHRSVSWYQQTPGQGLQFLFEYFSETQRNKGNFPGRFSGRQFSNSRSEMNVSTLELGDSALYLCASSLLAGAHEQYFGPGTRLTVT.

This chain connects TRBV12-5 to TRBJ2-7, with TRBD1 identical over 7 bases. The V gene's germline CDR1 is LGHNT and CDR2 FRNRAP. The CDR3 length is 15 residues. V trimming: 3 bases; J trimming: 3 bases; junction bases outside the gene matches: 8. The DNA of the CDR3 is TGTGCTAGTGGTTTAACAGGGGCGACACGCTACGAGCAGTACTTC. Translating gives CASGLTGATRYEQYF.

This clone was detected only a few times. V and J are TRBV2 and TRBJ2-3, with no clear D. Trimming left V 2 bases short and J 1 base short, with 7 bases between. The CDR3 length is 14 residues. Germline V gene lookup returns CDR1 SNHLY and CDR2 FYNNEI. The CDR3 sequence: CASSELAGTDTQYF. CDR3 in DNA: TGTGCCAGCAGTGAACTGGCGGGCACAGATACGCAGTATTTT. Full variable domain (missing parts from reference TRBV2 and TRBJ2-3): EPEVTQTPSHQVTQMGQEVILRCVPISNHLYFYWYRQILGQKVEFLVSFYNNEISEKSEIFDDQFSVERPDGSNFTLKIRSTKLEDSAMYFCASSELAGTDTQYFGPGTRLTVL.

This clone was detected only once. This same CDR3 is encoded by further DNA sequences in the sample. V usage is TRBV27 and J usage is TRBJ2-1; D is possibly TRBD2 (5 bases). CDR3 length: 14 residues. V lost 8 bases to trimming and J lost 7 bases, with 18 bases between them. From germline, CDR1 is MNHEY and CDR2 SMNVEV (reference sequence). DNA of the CDR3: TGTGCCAGCGGCCTTTTGGCCAGCGGAAATGAGCAGTTCTTC. Its protein product is CASGLLASGNEQFF.

The chain uses TRBV4-1 and TRBJ1-5; D gene unclear. The V end lost 5 bases, the J end lost 1 base, and 15 bases lay between the germline ends. The CDR3 has 16 residues. The germline V gene encodes CDR1 MGHRA and CDR2 YSYEKL. As DNA, the CDR3 is TGCGCCAGCAGCGACTCGGCGCCATTAAGCAATCAGCCCCAGCATTTT. Its protein product is CASSDSAPLSNQPQHF.

This chain connects TRBV11-2 to TRBJ1-1; D unclear. The CDR3 sequence is 12 residues long. V lost 5 bases to trimming and J lost 6 bases, with 10 bases between them. Germline lookup yields CDR1 SGHAT and CDR2 FQNNGV. CDR3 bases: TGTGCCAGCAGCCCTACTTCTGCTGAAGCTTTCTTT. It encodes CASSPTSAEAFF.

The gene calls are TRBV7-2 and TRBJ1-4; 7 bases are a match to TRBD1. V lost 4 bases, J lost 7 bases, and 6 bases stayed unmatched. The CDR3 sequence is 14 residues long. Germline V CDR1 and CDR2: SGHTA, FQGNSA. This CDR3 is CASSSGQVREKLFF. DNA of the CDR3: TGTGCCAGCAGCTCCGGACAGGTTCGTGAAAAACTGTTTTTT.

This clone turned up a few times. V is TRBV5-1 and J is TRBJ2-3; 7 bases match TRBD2. Germline V gene lookup returns CDR1 SGHRS and CDR2 YFSETQ. CDR3 length: 15 amino acids. V dropped 4 bases and J dropped 7; count of bases not matched to a gene: 12. CDR3 in DNA: TGCGCCAGCAGCAGAGGACTAGAGGGTCGCTATACGCAGTATTTT. Its translation is CASSRGLEGRYTQYF.

The chain employs TRBV27 and TRBJ2-7; 7 bases are shared with TRBD1. In germline, CDR1 is MNHEY, CDR2 SMNVEV (reference sequence). CDR3 length equals 12 residues. V lost 8 bases and J lost 2; bases outside the gene matches: 3. CDR3 residues: CASRTGAYEQYF. The CDR3 nucleotides are TGTGCCAGCCGGACAGGAGCCTACGAGCAGTACTTC.

The chain carries TRBV2 and TRBJ2-7; 7 bases are shared with TRBD2. Germline CDR1 and CDR2: SNHLY and FYNNEI. With V trimmed by 4 bases and J by 2 bases, 5 bases remained unmatched. There are 14 residues in the CDR3. The CDR3: CASSGLAVTYEQYF. CDR3 in DNA: TGTGCCAGCAGTGGGCTAGCGGTTACCTACGAGCAGTACTTC.

The sample holds a few counts of this clone. This sequence joins TRBV9 and TRBJ2-7, with D possibly being TRBD2 (6 bases). V lost 1 base and J lost 5, with 22 bases in between. From germline, CDR1 is SGDLS and CDR2 YYNGEE. The CDR3 runs 17 residues. CDR3 amino acids: CASSVTPFGGSRNEQYF. DNA of the CDR3: TGTGCCAGCAGCGTAACTCCCTTCGGGGGATCGCGGAACGAGCAGTACTTC.

J is TRBJ2-5 and V is TRBV29-1, with 8 bases aligning to TRBD2. There are 14 residues in the CDR3. Germline V lookup: CDR1 SQVTM, CDR2 ANQGSEA. Germline trimming cut 6 bases from V and 5 bases from J; bases unmatched to any gene: 11. The CDR3 nucleotides read TGCAGCGTGCCCGTCGGGGGGGCGGGGGAGACCCAGTACTTC. Translating it yields CSVPVGGAGETQYF.

This clone has more than one count but fewer than ten. The chain links TRBV11-2 to TRBJ2-3; TRBD1 might be the D (6 bases). The germline V gene encodes CDR1 SGHAT and CDR2 FQNNGV. Trimming took 4 bases from V and 6 from J, leaving 17 bases between them. The CDR3 totals 15 residues. The CDR3 reads CASSWQGTLADTQYF. Written as DNA, the CDR3 is TGTGCCAGCAGCTGGCAGGGGACCCTCGCGGATACGCAGTATTTT.

This clone was picked up one time. This rearrangement joins TRBV9 to TRBJ2-7, with D perhaps TRBD2 (6 bases). The V gene lost 0 bases and the J gene lost 0 bases, with 10 bases spanning the gap. The CDR3 has 15 residues. The germline V gene has CDR1 SGDLS and CDR2 YYNGEE. CDR3 loop: CASSVATGSSYEQYF. For the CDR3, the DNA is TGTGCCAGCAGCGTAGCTACCGGGAGCTCCTACGAGCAGTACTTC.

This clone was counted a few times. The gene calls are TRBV2 and TRBJ1-2, with a tentative D call TRBD1 (5 bases). The ends were cut back, 6 bases at V and 1 base at J, with 12 bases in the middle. CDR1 is SNHLY, CDR2 FYNNEI, per germline. CDR3 length equals 14 residues. The CDR3 DNA follows: TGTGCCAGCAGGACAGACCTCAGTAACTATGGCTACACCTTC. Translating it yields CASRTDLSNYGYTF.

The genes are TRBV19 and TRBJ1-2; D remains unclear. Deletions cut 5 bases from V and 7 bases from J, with 11 bases between. CDR1 is LNHDA and CDR2 is SQIVND in the germline V gene (reference sequence). This CDR3 contains 12 residues. The CDR3 loop reads CASSPDMFGYTF. The CDR3 nucleotides read TGTGCCAGTAGTCCCGACATGTTTGGCTACACCTTC. Drawing the rest from reference TRBV19 and TRBJ1-2, the complete variable domain is DGGITQSPKYLFRKEGQNVTLSCEQNLNHDAMYWYRQDPGQGLRLIYYSQIVNDFQKGDIAEGYSVSREKKESFPLTVTSAQKNPTAFYLCASSPDMFGYTFGSGTRLTVV.

V usage is TRBV30 and J usage is TRBJ2-4; 7 bases are shared with TRBD1. V was pared by 2 bases and J by 0 bases, with 4 bases of the junction left unmatched. CDR3 length: 15 residues. Germline CDR1 is GTSNPN and CDR2 is SVGIG (reference sequence). The CDR3 bases are TGTGCCTGGAGTCAAGACAGGGCAGCCAAAAACATTCAGTACTTC. Residues: CAWSQDRAAKNIQYF.

This chain joins TRBV21-1 and TRBJ2-4; TRBD1 is taken as the D call from the table, unchecked against the DNA. TRBV21-1 is a pseudogene. The CDR3 spans 15 residues. For the CDR3, the DNA is TGTGCCAGCAGCAAAGTGAAGGGACAGGGGCCCATTCAGTACTTC. Its translation: CASSKVKGQGPIQYF.